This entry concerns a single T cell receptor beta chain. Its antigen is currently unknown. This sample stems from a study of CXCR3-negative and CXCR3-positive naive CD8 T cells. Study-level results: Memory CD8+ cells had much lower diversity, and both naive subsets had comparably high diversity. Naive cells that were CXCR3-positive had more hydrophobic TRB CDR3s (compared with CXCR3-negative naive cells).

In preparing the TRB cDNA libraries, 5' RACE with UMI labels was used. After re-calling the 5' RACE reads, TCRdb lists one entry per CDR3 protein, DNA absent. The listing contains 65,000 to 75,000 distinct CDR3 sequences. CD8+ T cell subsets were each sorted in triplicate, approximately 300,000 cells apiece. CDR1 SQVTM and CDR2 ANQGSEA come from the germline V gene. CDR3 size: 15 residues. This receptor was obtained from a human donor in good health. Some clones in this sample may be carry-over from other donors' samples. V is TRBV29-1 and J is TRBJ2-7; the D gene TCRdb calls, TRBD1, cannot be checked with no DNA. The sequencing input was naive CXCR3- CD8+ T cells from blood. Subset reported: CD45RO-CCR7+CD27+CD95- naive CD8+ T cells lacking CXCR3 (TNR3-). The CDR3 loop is CSARGMTGPSDEQYF.